The rows below give T cell receptor beta chains drawn from one sample of a study of cytomegalovirus exposure and HLA in healthy donors. This table comes from immunoSEQ multiplex PCR, and its TCRdb copy is limited to in-frame clones, with some not included. In the table there are 95,000 to 150,000 clones, approximately 67% of which are singletons. Sequenced sample: PBMCs. All receptors derive from a man between 18 and 35 years old in good health and CMV-seronegative. Each CDR3 is given without its conserved first and last residue.

v_call,j_call,cdr3_aa
TRBV7-6,TRBJ2-2,ASGGLAGGELF
TRBV9,TRBJ2-6,ASREQGGDPFSPGANVLT
TRBV19,TRBJ2-7,ASRQADLSYEQY
TRBV7-9,TRBJ2-3,ASSYGTSTDTQY
TRBV5-6,TRBJ2-7,ASSFGTGLYEQY
TRBV19,TRBJ2-1,ASSIDHYNEQF
TRBV4-1,TRBJ2-2,ASSQDPFSNTGELF
TRBV6-1,TRBJ2-3,ASTSRGTSTDTQY
TRBV7-9,TRBJ2-5,ASGPAGQETQY
TRBV5-1,TRBJ2-1,ASSWGGNEQF
TRBV19,TRBJ2-7,ASSIAITAGSSYEQY
TRBV19,TRBJ2-5,ATRTGTGRGETQY
TRBV7-6,TRBJ2-3,ASSATSGSRDTQY
TRBV18,TRBJ2-1,ASSPDTRNEQF
TRBV28,TRBJ1-2,ASSLTGGVYGYT
TRBV19,TRBJ2-3,ASSITRAGHGSTDTQY
TRBV9,TRBJ2-1,ASSPGGVNEQF
TRBV4-1,TRBJ2-5,ASSPGQASGETQY
TRBV14,TRBJ1-2,ASSPQGVINYGYT
TRBV19,TRBJ1-1,ASSIGNQGEAF
TRBV18,TRBJ1-1,ASSPGQAEAF
TRBV15,TRBJ1-1,ATSRIGDRIYTEAF
TRBV28,TRBJ2-3,ASSPLAGGTDTQY
TRBV2,TRBJ1-3,ASSADRGGNTIY
TRBV14,TRBJ2-7,ASSQDSLAALSHEQY
TRBV4-3,TRBJ1-1,ASSQFRGLGTEAF
TRBV7-6,TRBJ2-7,ASSLTGTGVYEQY
TRBV6-5,TRBJ2-7,ASSYGPLYEQY
TRBV27,NA,ASSLGTPPSYEQY